This T cell receptor beta chain was captured by sequencing in a study of control samples from healthy donors and cancer patients. This clone was seen a few times. The CDR3 length is 17 residues. V was pared by 3 bases and J by 0 bases, with 16 bases between. Germline assignment: CDR1 SGHNT and CDR2 YYREEE (reference sequence). Repertoires were generated with immunoSEQ multiplex PCR, while TCRdb's copy carries only in-frame clones and drops some. The sample holds 24,000 or so clones, just over 90% seen once. The sequence was collected from a man aged 45 to 65 with lung cancer. The sample comprised PBMCs. J is TRBJ2-1 and V is TRBV5-4, with a possible D match to TRBD1 (6 bases). The DNA for the CDR3 is TGTGCCAGCAGCTCCTCAGGACAGTGGAGCTCCTACAATGAGCAGTTCTTC. Encoded protein: CASSSSGQWSSYNEQFF.